This T cell receptor beta chain was sequenced during a study of Graves' ophthalmopathy and Graves' hyperthyroidism. Study-level information: Where ophthalmopathy was absent within 18 months of follow-up, hyperthyroidism was stable.

RNA transcripts served as template for amplifying TCR beta CDR3 sequences. The library came from an HTBI-primed first-round RT-PCR and a second-round multiplex PCR. Each CDR3 protein gets one entry after TCRdb re-called the multiplex PCR reads with MiXCR. The top ten hold 11% of the sample, which has about 1.2 million distinct CDR3 sequences, about two fifths seen once. Germline V CDR1 and CDR2: SGHTA, FQGNSA. CDR3 length: 14 amino acids. Findings of the study overall: The authors also found most expanded thyroid clonotypes above 0.001 frequency in blood.

On this clonotype: What it binds is unknown. At one end the junction does not follow the germline gene, possibly because of a read error.

In this cohort, patients with other autoimmune diseases, uncontrolled infections, pregnancy or lactation were excluded. This chain joins TRBV7-2 and TRBJ2-5; 8 bases are a match to TRBD2. The sample taken for sequencing was peripheral blood or thyroid tissue (not recorded which). The TCR originated in an adult man with Graves' hyperthyroidism. The CDR3 here is CASSGRTSPETQYF. CDR3 coding DNA: TGTGCAAGCAGCGGACGGACTAGCCCGGAGACCCAGTACTTC.